Listed here are 16 T cell receptor beta chains from one sample, sequenced in a study of TIL therapy for anti-PD-1-resistant metastatic lung cancer. The libraries were made with immunoSEQ v3. TCRdb keeps only in-frame clones here, not all; method: immunoSEQ multiplex PCR. Of tens of thousands of clones in the sample, about nine tenths were seen once. The time point was: pre-treatment sample, taken before nivolumab and TIL therapy. The sequencing used blood, collected at baseline. All receptors come from a person between 25 and 79 years old with non-small cell lung cancer.

The V and J genes are TRBV24-1 and TRBJ1-1; 10 positions agree with TRBD1. CDR1 and CDR2 (germline): KGHDR, SFDVKD. This CDR3 has 16 amino acids. Trimming at V came to 3 bases and at J to 3 bases, leaving 6 bases not matched to a gene. The CDR3 spells CATSDGQGVTDTEAFF. The DNA of the CDR3 is TGTGCCACCAGTGATGGACAGGGGGTCACCGACACTGAAGCTTTCTTT.

The chain couples TRBV28 to TRBJ1-2; D unclear. The CDR3 loop spans 13 amino acids. Germline V lookup: CDR1 MDHEN, CDR2 SYDVKM. V was clipped by 4 bases and J by 5 bases, with 11 bases between them. The CDR3, as DNA: TGTGCCAGCAGTTGGGGTAAATTGTATGGCTACACCTTC. Its protein product is CASSWGKLYGYTF.

V gene TRBV5-6 combines with J gene TRBJ2-3, with TRBD1 matching 7 bases. The germline V gene has CDR1 SGHDT and CDR2 YYEEEE. V shed 1 base, J shed 1 base, and the junction held 6 bases outside the gene matches. The CDR3 covers 16 residues. The CDR3, as DNA: TGTGCCAGCAGCTTGTCGGGAACAGGGGGCACAGATACGCAGTATTTT. This sequence encodes CASSLSGTGGTDTQYF.

This clone has a single count. The gene calls are TRBV19 and TRBJ1-1; a possible D gene is TRBD1 (6 bases). CDR1 and CDR2 (germline): LNHDA, SQIVND (reference sequence). The CDR3 has 12 amino acids. V was pared by 9 bases and J by 4 bases, with 12 bases between. CDR3 sequence (DNA): TGTGCCAGCAGGGGTAGGGTCACTGAAGCTTTCTTT. The encoded protein is CASRGRVTEAFF.

The CDR3: CASSPSRLQWNEQYF. The CDR3 DNA follows: TGTGCCAGCAGCCCCTCACGTTTACAGTGGAACGAGCAGTACTTC. This chain links TRBV7-3 with TRBJ2-7; D unclear. The CDR3 covers 15 residues. The germline CDR1 and CDR2 sequences are SGHTA and FQGTGA. V gave up 5 bases and J gave up 5 bases, with 19 bases separating them.

V usage is TRBV7-9 and J usage is TRBJ1-4; the D gene is possibly TRBD1 (5 bases). V lost 4 bases to trimming and J lost 5 bases, with 14 bases between them. This CDR3 region has 15 residues. The V gene's germline CDR1 is SEHNR and CDR2 FQNEAQ (reference sequence). CDR3 sequence: CASSWSGGDNEKLFF. As DNA, the CDR3 is TGTGCCAGCAGCTGGAGTGGGGGGGACAATGAAAAACTGTTTTTT. Filled out from reference TRBV7-9 and TRBJ1-4, the complete variable domain reads DTGVSQNPRHKITKRGQNVTFRCDPISEHNRLYWYRQTLGQGPEFLTYFQNEAQLEKSRLLSDRFSAERPKGSFSTLEIQRTEQGDSAMYLCASSWSGGDNEKLFFGSGTQLSVL.

The sample holds one count of this clone. The J gene is TRBJ1-3, the V gene TRBV18; tentative D call: TRBD1 (5 bases). Trimming left V 4 bases short and J 0 bases short, with 19 bases between. Germline V gene data show CDR1 as KGHSH and CDR2 as LQKENI. The CDR3 spans 18 residues. The chain's CDR3 is CASSLVGTGRDSGNTIYF. CDR3 bases: TGTGCCAGCTCACTTGTGGGAACGGGACGGGACTCTGGAAACACCATATATTTT.

The chain recombines TRBV6-5 with TRBJ1-5; D is possibly TRBD1 (6 bases). The germline CDR1 and CDR2 sequences are MNHEY and SVGAGI. Trimming took 2 bases from V and 3 from J, leaving 11 bases between them. CDR3 length: 15 residues. The CDR3 sequence: CASSYAQGNNQPQHF. CDR3 in DNA: TGTGCCAGCAGTTACGCCCAGGGGAACAATCAGCCCCAGCATTTT.

The chain employs TRBV21-1 and TRBJ2-3; TRBD2, the table's D call, was not compared with the DNA. TRBV21-1 is flagged as a pseudogene. This CDR3 comprises 14 residues. The CDR3 sequence is CASSKIPTGDTQYF. For the CDR3, the DNA is TGTGCCAGCAGCAAGATTCCAACCGGGGATACGCAGTATTTT.

The V call is TRBV11-2, the J call TRBJ1-2, with D possibly matching TRBD1 (6 bases). With 3 bases removed from V and 6 bases from J, the gap between germline ends came to 14 bases. The CDR3 is 14 amino acids. Germline CDR1 and CDR2: SGHAT and FQNNGV. The CDR3 DNA is TGTGCCAGCAGCTTTACCTCGGGGGGGCATGGCTACACCTTC. Protein sequence: CASSFTSGGHGYTF. The full variable domain, in which reference TRBV11-2 and TRBJ1-2 provide the parts outside the CDR3, is EAGVAQSPRYKIIEKRQSVAFWCNPISGHATLYWYQQILGQGPKLLIQFQNNGVVDDSQLPKDRFSAERLKGVDSTLKIQPAKLEDSAVYLCASSFTSGGHGYTFGSGTRLTVV.

J is TRBJ1-2 and V is TRBV5-6, with no clear D. V dropped 1 base and J dropped 4 bases, with 11 bases sitting between them. There are 14 residues in the CDR3. Germline V gene sequence: CDR1 SGHDT, CDR2 YYEEEE. CDR3 sequence (DNA): TGTGCCAGCAGCTTGAAGGTCAGAGGCTATGGCTACACCTTC. It translates to CASSLKVRGYGYTF.

This clone was counted once. The V and J genes are TRBV18 and TRBJ1-1, with D hard to call. The CDR3 is 14 amino acids. The germline V gene has CDR1 KGHSH and CDR2 LQKENI. Trimming pared 1 base from V and 5 bases from J, leaving 11 bases between. The CDR3 DNA follows: TGTGCCAGCTCACCACTGAACGGCGTGACTGAAGCTTTCTTT. Its translation is CASSPLNGVTEAFF.

The chain combines TRBV30 with TRBJ2-1; tentative D call: TRBD2 (6 bases). Looked up from germline, CDR1 is GTSNPN and CDR2 is SVGIG (reference sequence). The CDR3 totals 11 residues. The V end was cut by 5 bases, the J end by 9 bases, with 11 bases between. CDR3 sequence: CAWGGSPEQFF. For the CDR3, the DNA is TGTGCCTGGGGGGGGAGCCCTGAGCAGTTCTTC.

The chain is built from TRBV11-2 and TRBJ2-7; D remains unclear. The CDR3 has 15 residues. Per germline, CDR1 SGHAT and CDR2 FQNNGV. V lost 0 bases, J lost 0 bases, and 9 bases lay in between. In DNA form, the CDR3 reads TGTGCCAGCAGCTTAGAACAGTCGAGCTCCTACGAGCAGTACTTC. Translation: CASSLEQSSSYEQYF.

This clone was recorded only once. The chain links TRBV30 to TRBJ1-1; D is unclear. Germline values: CDR1 GTSNPN, CDR2 SVGIG (reference sequence). CDR3 size: 15 residues. V gave up 3 bases and J gave up 2 bases, with 16 bases separating them. CDR3 nucleotides: TGTGCCTGGAGACTAAGTGGAACAGACAACACTGAAGCTTTCTTT. Protein: CAWRLSGTDNTEAFF.

This CDR3 reads CASSAWGGAGEKLFF. For the CDR3, the DNA is TGTGCCAGCAGTGCCTGGGGGGGGGCAGGGGAAAAACTGTTTTTT. The chain is built from TRBV27 and TRBJ1-4, with a possible D match to TRBD1 (6 bases). V dropped 5 bases and J dropped 8 bases, with 18 bases sitting between them. CDR1 is MNHEY and CDR2 is SMNVEV in the germline V gene (reference sequence). This CDR3 region has 15 residues.